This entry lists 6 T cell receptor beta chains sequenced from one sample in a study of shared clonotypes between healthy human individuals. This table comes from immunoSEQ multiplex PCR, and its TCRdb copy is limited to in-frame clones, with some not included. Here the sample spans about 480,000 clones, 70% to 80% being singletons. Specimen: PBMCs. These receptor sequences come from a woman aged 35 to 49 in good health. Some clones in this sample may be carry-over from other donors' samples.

CDR3 sequence reads: CASSLCVQGGDTGEQYF. The CDR3 DNA reads as TGTGCCAGCAGTTTATGCGTCCAGGGAGGAGATACGGGCGAGCAGTACTTC. The rearrangement uses TRBV28 and TRBJ2-7; maybe TRBD2 (6 bases). The CDR3 has 17 residues. Germline CDR1 reads MDHEN; CDR2 reads SYDVKM. Trimming stripped 0 bases from V and 6 bases from J, with 21 bases between.

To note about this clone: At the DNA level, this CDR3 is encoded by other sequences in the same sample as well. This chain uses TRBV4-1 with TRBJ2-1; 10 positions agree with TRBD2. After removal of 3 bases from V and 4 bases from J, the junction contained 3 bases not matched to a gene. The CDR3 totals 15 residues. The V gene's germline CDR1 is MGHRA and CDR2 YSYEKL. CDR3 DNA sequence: TGCGCCAGCAGCCAGAGGACTAGCGGTTACAATGAGCAGTTCTTC. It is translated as CASSQRTSGYNEQFF.

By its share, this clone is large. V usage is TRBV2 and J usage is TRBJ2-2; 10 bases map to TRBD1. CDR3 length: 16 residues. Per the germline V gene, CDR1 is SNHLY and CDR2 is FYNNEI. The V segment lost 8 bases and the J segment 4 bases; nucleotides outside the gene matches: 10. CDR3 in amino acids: CASSGTGVGLTGELFF. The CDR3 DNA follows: TGTGCCAGCTCCGGGACAGGGGTCGGTCTCACCGGGGAGCTGTTTTTT.

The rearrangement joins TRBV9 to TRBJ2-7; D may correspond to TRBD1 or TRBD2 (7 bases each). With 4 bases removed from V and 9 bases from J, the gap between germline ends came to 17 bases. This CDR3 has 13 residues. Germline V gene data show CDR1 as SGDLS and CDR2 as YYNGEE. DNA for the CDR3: TGTGCCAGCAGCCTGGGGACAGCGGGGTGGCAGTACTTC. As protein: CASSLGTAGWQYF.

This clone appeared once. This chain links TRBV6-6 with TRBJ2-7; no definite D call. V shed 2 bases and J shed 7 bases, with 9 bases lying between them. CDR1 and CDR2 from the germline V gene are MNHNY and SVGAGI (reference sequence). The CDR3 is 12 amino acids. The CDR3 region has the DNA TGTGCCAGCAGTTACGGAGTTACGGAGCAGTACTTC. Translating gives CASSYGVTEQYF.

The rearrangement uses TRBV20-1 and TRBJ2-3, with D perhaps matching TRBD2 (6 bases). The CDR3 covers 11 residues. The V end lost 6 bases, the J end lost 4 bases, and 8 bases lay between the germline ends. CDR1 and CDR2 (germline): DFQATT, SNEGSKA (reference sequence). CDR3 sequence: CSARLADTQYF. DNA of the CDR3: TGCAGTGCAAGACTAGCAGATACGCAGTATTTT.